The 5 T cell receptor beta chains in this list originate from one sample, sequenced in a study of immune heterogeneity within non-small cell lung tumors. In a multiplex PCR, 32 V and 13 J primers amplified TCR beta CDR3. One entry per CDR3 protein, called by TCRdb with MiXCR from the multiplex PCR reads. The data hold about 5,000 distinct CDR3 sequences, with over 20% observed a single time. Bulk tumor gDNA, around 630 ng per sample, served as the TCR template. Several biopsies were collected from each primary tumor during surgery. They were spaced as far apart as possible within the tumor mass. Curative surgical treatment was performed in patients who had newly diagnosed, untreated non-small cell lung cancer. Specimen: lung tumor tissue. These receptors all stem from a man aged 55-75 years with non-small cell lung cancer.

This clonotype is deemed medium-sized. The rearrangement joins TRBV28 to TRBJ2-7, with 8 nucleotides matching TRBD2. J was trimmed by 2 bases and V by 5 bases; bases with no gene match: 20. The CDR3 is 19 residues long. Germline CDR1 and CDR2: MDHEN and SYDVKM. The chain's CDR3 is CASSTKVPGLTSGPYEQYF. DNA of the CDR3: TGTGCCAGCAGTACAAAGGTCCCAGGGTTAACTAGCGGTCCCTACGAGCAGTACTTC. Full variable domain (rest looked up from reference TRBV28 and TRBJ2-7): DVKVTQSSRYLVKRTGEKVFLECVQDMDHENMFWYRQDPGLGLRLIYFSYDVKMKEKGDIPEGYSVSREKKERFSLILESASTNQTSMYLCASSTKVPGLTSGPYEQYFGPGTRLTVT.

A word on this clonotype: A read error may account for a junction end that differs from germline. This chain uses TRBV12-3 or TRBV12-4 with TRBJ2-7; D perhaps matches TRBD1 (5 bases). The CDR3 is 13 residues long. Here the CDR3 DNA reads TGCTCCAGCACTATGACAGCCGCCTACGAGCAGTACTTC. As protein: CSSTMTAAYEQYF.

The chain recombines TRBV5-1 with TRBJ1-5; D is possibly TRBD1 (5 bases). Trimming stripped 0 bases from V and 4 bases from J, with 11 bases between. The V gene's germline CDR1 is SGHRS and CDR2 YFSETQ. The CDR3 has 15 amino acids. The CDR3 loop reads CASSLAGLGNQPQHF. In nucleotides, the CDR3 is TGCGCCAGCAGCTTGGCAGGGTTGGGAAATCAGCCCCAGCATTTT.

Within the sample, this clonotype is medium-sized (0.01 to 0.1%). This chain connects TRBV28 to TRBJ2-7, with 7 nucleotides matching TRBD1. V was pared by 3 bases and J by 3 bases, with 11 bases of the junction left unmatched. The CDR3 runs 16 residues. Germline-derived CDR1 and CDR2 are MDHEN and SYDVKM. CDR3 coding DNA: TGTGCCAGCAGTTTTTCCACCACAGGGGATCTCTACGAGCAGTACTTC. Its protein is CASSFSTTGDLYEQYF. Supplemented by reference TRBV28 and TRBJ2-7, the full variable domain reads DVKVTQSSRYLVKRTGEKVFLECVQDMDHENMFWYRQDPGLGLRLIYFSYDVKMKEKGDIPEGYSVSREKKERFSLILESASTNQTSMYLCASSFSTTGDLYEQYFGPGTRLTVT.

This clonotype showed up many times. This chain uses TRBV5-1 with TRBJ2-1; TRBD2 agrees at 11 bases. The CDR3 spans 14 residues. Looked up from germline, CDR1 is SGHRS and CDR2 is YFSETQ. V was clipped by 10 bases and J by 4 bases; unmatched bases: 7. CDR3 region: CASTLAGGYNEQFF. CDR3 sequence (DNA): TGCGCCTCCACCCTAGCGGGAGGTTACAATGAGCAGTTCTTC.